The clone carrying this T cell receptor (beta chain) was observed a single time. Its target is unknown. Possible read error: a much larger clone is one base away. The germline V gene has CDR1 SGHKS and CDR2 YYEKEE (reference sequence). This CDR3 comprises 13 residues. General study findings and limits: Tumor Treg TCRs overlapped most with tumor naive CD4+ cells.

TCRdb analysed the 5' RACE reads with MiXCR anew, one entry per CDR3 protein. The table includes some 31,000 distinct CDR3 sequences, approximately 25% detected once. The sequencing sample was made of naive CD4+ T cells sorted from a lymph node. Regarding subset: naive CD4+ T cells, CD4+CD45RA+CD25-. The chain uses TRBV5-5 and TRBJ1-1; D ambiguous. The receptor was derived from a female donor with breast cancer. The CDR3 loop reads CASSPEGWSEASF. DNA of the CDR3: TGTGCCAGCAGCCCGGAGGGTTGGTCTGAAGCTTCCTTT.